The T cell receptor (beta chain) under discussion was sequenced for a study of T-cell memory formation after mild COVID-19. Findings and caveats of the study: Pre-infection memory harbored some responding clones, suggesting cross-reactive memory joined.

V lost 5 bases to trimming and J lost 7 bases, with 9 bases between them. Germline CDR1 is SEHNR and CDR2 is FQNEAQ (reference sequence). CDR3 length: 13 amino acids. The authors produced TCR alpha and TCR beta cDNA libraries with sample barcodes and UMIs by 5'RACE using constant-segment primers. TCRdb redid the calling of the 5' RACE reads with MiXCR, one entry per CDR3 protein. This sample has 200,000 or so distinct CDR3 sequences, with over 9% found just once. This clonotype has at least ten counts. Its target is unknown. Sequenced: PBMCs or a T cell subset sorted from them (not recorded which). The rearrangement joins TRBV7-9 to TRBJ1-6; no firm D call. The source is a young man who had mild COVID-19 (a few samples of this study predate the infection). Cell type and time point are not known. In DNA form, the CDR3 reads TGTGCCAGCAGCCGGGAATTCAATTCACCCCTCCACTTT. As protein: CASSREFNSPLHF.